This is a list of T cell receptor beta chains from one sample in a study of glioma-infiltrating T cells. TCRdb independently ran MiXCR on the multiplex PCR reads; one entry per CDR3 protein. The data contain under 150,000 distinct CDR3 sequences, approximately 40% of them seen just once; the ten biggest clones take up over 15%. The sequenced sample was glioma tissue, nonneoplastic brain tissue, or PBMCs (not recorded which). Receptors originate from a human donor with low-grade glioma or glioblastoma, undergoing nonglioma brain surgery, or in good health (not recorded which). The CDR3 runs from the conserved cysteine through the conserved F or W. A D gene is named only where the DNA matches it firmly.

j_gene	d_gene	v_gene	CDR3aa
TRBJ2-1	TRBD2	TRBV27	CASSSGLLVAEQFF
TRBJ2-7	TRBD1	TRBV28	CASSGDGTASYEQYF
TRBJ2-7	-	TRBV20-1	CSAQSIYYKQYF
TRBJ1-1	TRBD1	TRBV18	CASSLGQGEAFF
TRBJ2-1	TRBD2	TRBV29-1	CSVGGGNEQFF
TRBJ1-2	-	TRBV6-1	CASSDGPNGYTF
TRBJ1-6	-	TRBV28	CASSPRRSPANSPLHF
TRBJ1-3	-	TRBV6-1	CASAIRSSGNTIYF
TRBJ1-1	-	TRBV6-2/TRBV6-3	CAISAKTNTEAFF
TRBJ1-1	-	TRBV20-1	CSALRGHIRDTKAFF
TRBJ1-5	-	TRBV19	CASSIMAGENQPQHF
TRBJ2-7	TRBD2	TRBV6-1	CASRAGTSGTGEQYF
TRBJ2-6	-	TRBV19	CASGARTFQYSGANVLTF
TRBJ2-7	-	TRBV28	CASTPVDRPYEQYF
TRBJ2-3	-	TRBV7-9	CASSLAHRTDTQYF
TRBJ2-1	TRBD1	TRBV12-3/TRBV12-4	CASSLAQGAIDEQFF
TRBJ2-5	TRBD1	TRBV6-2/TRBV6-3	CASSGGQGRETQYF
TRBJ2-5	TRBD2	TRBV27	CASGRTSGDSETQYF
TRBJ2-1	-	TRBV4-3	CASSQTQRTYNEQFF
TRBJ2-3	TRBD1	TRBV19	CASSGTDTDTQYF
TRBJ2-1	-	TRBV28	CASSLEGGGRNEQFF
TRBJ2-5	TRBD2	TRBV6-1	CASSEATSGSQAQYF
TRBJ2-3	TRBD2	TRBV19	CASSSSGVAGADTQYF
TRBJ1-5	-	TRBV6-1	CASSDPGLTRNQPQHF
TRBJ1-5	-	TRBV27	CASSLSENQPQHF
TRBJ1-3	-	TRBV28	CASSLLRAGNTIYF
TRBJ1-2	-	TRBV2	CASTAASYGYTF
TRBJ2-5	-	TRBV27	CASSSRALRIAQETQYF
TRBJ2-5	-	TRBV20-1	CSARVGTTETQYF
TRBJ2-5	TRBD2	TRBV4-1	CASSPLVLAGSQYF
TRBJ2-7	TRBD1	TRBV5-1	CASSPGQGVDEQYF
TRBJ2-4	-	TRBV10-3	CAISESGLWGQGKNIQYF
TRBJ2-2	TRBD2	TRBV6-2/TRBV6-3	CASRGAGAYTGELFF
TRBJ2-7	-	TRBV10-2	CASSPRGHLKSRGLDEQYF
TRBJ2-5	-	TRBV2	CASSRGQVQETQYF
TRBJ2-5	TRBD2	TRBV20-1	CSPLTSAQETQYF
TRBJ2-2	TRBD1	TRBV7-2	CASSLLFGTANTGELFF
TRBJ2-3	TRBD1	TRBV6-1	CASSEVTGGTDTQYF
TRBJ1-6	-	TRBV6-2/TRBV6-3	CASRAVYNSPLHF
TRBJ1-5	-	TRBV6-6	CASSYSGSNQPQHF
TRBJ2-3	-	TRBV6-2/TRBV6-3	CASRTDRTDTQYF
TRBJ1-5	-	TRBV20-1	CSASGGSFSQPQHF